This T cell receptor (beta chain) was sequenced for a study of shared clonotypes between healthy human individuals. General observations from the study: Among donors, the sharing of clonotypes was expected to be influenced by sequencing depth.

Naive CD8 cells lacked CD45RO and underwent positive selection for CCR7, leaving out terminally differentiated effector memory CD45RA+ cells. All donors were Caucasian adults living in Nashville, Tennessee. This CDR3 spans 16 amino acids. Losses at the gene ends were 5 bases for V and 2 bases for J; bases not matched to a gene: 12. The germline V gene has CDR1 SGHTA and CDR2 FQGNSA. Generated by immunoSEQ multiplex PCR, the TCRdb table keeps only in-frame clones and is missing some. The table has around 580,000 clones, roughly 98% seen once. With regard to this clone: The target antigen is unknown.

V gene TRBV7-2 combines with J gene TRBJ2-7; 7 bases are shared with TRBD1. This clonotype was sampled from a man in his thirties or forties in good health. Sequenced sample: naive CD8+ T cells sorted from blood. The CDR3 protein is CASSPISDRRTYEQYF. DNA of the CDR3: TGTGCCAGCAGCCCCATCTCGGACAGGAGAACCTACGAGCAGTACTTC.